The T cell receptor beta chain described here comes from a study of lymphopenia after photon versus proton radiotherapy. Study-wide results and limits: Proton therapy kept repertoires fairly stable, unlike photons, which gained effector/memory cells. After the lymphocyte nadir, photon-treated repertoires showed oligoclonal expansion, especially of CD8+ Temra cells.

TCRdb's table, derived via immunoSEQ multiplex PCR, lists solely in-frame clones and lacks some. The table includes about 39,000 clones, approximately 90% detected once. Concerning this clone: Its matching antigen is unknown.

The V gene end was trimmed by 5 bases and the J gene end by 3 bases; junction bases not matched to a gene: 5. The CDR3 spans 14 residues. Looked up from germline, CDR1 is SEHNR and CDR2 is FQNEAQ (reference sequence). The chain links TRBV7-9 to TRBJ2-7, with TRBD1 matching over 9 bases. The receptor comes from a man in his 60s with cholangiocarcinoma. The starting material was peripheral blood, obtained from a patient treated with photon-based radiotherapy. The CDR3 here is CASSSPGQGYEQYF. As DNA, the CDR3 is TGTGCCAGCAGCAGCCCGGGACAGGGCTACGAGCAGTACTTC.